This entry is about one TCR beta chain. Its antigen is unknown. No quality values exist for individual bases; no much larger clone is one base distant. This specimen belongs to a study of pediatric ulcerative colitis (dated by TCRdb to between 2018 and 2021). As for the study more broadly: From nine newly diagnosed, treatment-naive pediatric ulcerative colitis patients and four non-IBD control children, paired blood and rectal samples were collected.

Trimming removed 7 bases from V and 0 bases from J, leaving 13 bases between the germline ends. There are 14 amino acids in the CDR3, from cysteine to phenylalanine inclusive. Here the CDR3 DNA is all that survives: 42 bases in frame from base 1. CDR1 is given as SGHVS and CDR2 as FQNEAQ, both from the germline V gene. Summary of the overall study and its limitations: Repertoires were derived from total lymphocyte DNA, so rare subsets such as regulatory T cells may have patterns not reflected. Compared with controls, ulcerative colitis patients showed significantly higher autologous blood-rectal clonal overlap, a finding that suggests increased T cell trafficking to inflamed tissue. Controls, mild-moderate and acute severe colitis patients were separated by rectal repertoire features, and reduced rectal diversity due to clonal expansions was observed in acute severe colitis. The healthy control group was small, with only a handful of individuals. For technical reasons, blood samples from two patients gave substantially fewer templates, and these samples were excluded from the blood-rectal overlap analysis. Two rectal CDR3 clonotypes were found in every ulcerative colitis patient but in no control.

Rearranged CDR3 beta regions were amplified from genomic DNA with multiplex V and J primers using the immunoSEQ TRB Survey service. To keep sequencing depth equal across samples, survey-level depth of up to 500,000 reads per sample was applied. Libraries were purified, pooled and sequenced on Illumina technology. Regarding the original processing steps: immunoSEQ online tools were used for productive clonality, sample overlap, pairwise scatters, CDR3 beta length, V/D/J gene usage and productiveness. Calculated diversity was defined as the number of unique rearrangements divided by total templates times 100, and Shannon and Simpson indices were additionally computed. Z-score normalized data were analyzed by principal component analysis with the R prcomp function and the ggbiplot package. Morisita's index was used to quantify blood-rectal clonal overlap within each subject. This immuneACCESS table, as held by TCRdb, lists in-frame sequences with V and J called but not all clones. Of the missing ones, under half trace to an unresolved V gene in checked studies; the others have no known cause. That table is the source of V, J and clone size, and D and trimming were worked out from the DNA. The sample table contains 4,500 to 6,500 clones; only one count was recorded for over 85% of them. The top ten clones comprise 1.9% of the sample.

The control children had a colonoscopy because IBD was suspected, showed normal endoscopy both macroscopically and histologically, and did not receive an IBD diagnosis during the next year. Blood was sampled at the time of the colonoscopy. The Wizard kit (Promega) was used to extract genomic DNA from blood and intestinal samples. Sequencing input: blood. The rearrangement combines TRBV7-8 with TRBJ2-7, with the identity of the D gene unclear. The sequence was obtained from a girl aged 10-17 years who was a control in a study of pediatric ulcerative colitis. The CDR3: CASNTGTSSYEQYF. In nucleotide form, the sequence is TGTGCCAGCAACACCGGAACCAGCTCCTACGAGCAGTACTTC.